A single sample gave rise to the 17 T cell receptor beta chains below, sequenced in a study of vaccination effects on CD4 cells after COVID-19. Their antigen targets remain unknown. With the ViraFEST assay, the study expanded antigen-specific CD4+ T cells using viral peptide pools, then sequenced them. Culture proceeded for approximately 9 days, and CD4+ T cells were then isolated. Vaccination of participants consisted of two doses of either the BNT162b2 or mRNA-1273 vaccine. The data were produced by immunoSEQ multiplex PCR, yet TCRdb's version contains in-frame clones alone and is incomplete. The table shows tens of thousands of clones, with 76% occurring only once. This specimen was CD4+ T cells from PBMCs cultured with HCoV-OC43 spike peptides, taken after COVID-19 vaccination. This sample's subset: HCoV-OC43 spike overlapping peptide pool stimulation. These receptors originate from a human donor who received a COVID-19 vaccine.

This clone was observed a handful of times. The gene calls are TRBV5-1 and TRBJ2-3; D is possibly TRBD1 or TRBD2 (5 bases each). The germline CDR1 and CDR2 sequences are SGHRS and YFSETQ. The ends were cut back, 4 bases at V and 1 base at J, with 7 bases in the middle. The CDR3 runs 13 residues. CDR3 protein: CASSMGGTDTQYF. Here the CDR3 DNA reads TGCGCCAGCAGCATGGGGGGCACAGATACGCAGTATTTT.

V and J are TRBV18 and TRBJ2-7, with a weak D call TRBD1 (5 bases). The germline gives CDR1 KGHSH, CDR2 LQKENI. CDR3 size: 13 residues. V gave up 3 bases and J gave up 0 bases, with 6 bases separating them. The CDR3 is CASSPGLSYEQYV. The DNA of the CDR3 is TGTGCCAGCTCACCGGGGCTCTCCTACGAGCAGTACGTC.

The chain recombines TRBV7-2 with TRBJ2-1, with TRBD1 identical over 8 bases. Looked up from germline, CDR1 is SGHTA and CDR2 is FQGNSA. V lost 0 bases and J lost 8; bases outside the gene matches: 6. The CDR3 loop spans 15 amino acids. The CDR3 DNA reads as TGTGCCAGCAGCTTAGCACAGGGGGGCGGGCATGAGCAGTTCTTC. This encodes CASSLAQGGGHEQFF.

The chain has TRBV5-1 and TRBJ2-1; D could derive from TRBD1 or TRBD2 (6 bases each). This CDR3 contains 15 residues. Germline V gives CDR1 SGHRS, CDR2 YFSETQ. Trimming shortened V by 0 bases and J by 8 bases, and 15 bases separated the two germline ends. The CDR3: CASSLVYGGGDEQFF. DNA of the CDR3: TGCGCCAGCAGCTTGGTTTACGGGGGCGGGGATGAGCAGTTCTTC.

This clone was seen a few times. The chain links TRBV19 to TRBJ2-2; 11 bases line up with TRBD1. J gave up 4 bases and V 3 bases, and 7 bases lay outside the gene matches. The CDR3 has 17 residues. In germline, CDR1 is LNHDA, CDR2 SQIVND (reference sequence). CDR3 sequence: CASSIQDRGRGTGELFF. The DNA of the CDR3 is TGTGCCAGTAGTATCCAGGACAGGGGGCGCGGCACCGGGGAGCTGTTTTTT.

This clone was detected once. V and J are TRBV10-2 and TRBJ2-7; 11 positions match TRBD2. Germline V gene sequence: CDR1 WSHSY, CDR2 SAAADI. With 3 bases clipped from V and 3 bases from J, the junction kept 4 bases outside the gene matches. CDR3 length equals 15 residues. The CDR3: CASSEPGLAVYEQYV. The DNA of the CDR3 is TGCGCCAGCAGTGAACCGGGACTAGCGGTCTACGAGCAGTACGTC.

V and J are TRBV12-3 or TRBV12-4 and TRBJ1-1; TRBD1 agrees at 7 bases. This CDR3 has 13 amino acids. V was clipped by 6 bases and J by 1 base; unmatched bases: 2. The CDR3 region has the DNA TGTGCCAGCAGCAACAGGGGGAACACTGAAGCTTTCTTT. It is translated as CASSNRGNTEAFF.

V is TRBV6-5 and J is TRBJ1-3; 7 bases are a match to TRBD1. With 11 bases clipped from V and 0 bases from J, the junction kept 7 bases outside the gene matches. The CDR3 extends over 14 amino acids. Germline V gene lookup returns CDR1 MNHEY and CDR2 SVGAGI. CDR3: CAGRQGPSGNTIYF. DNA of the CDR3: TGTGCCGGGAGACAGGGACCCTCTGGAAACACCATATATTTT.

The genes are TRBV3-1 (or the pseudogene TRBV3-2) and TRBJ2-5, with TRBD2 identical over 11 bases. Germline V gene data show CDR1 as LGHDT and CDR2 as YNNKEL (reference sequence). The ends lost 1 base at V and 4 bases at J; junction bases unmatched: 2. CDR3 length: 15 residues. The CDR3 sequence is CASSQGLAGRETQYF. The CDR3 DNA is TGTGCCAGCAGCCAAGGACTAGCGGGGCGAGAGACCCAGTACTTC.

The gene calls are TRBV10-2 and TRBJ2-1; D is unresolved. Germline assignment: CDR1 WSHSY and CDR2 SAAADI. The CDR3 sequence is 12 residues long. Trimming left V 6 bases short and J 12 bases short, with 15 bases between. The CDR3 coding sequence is TGCGCCAGCAGACTCATCGGCTCGGGGCAGTTCTTC. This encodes CASRLIGSGQFF.

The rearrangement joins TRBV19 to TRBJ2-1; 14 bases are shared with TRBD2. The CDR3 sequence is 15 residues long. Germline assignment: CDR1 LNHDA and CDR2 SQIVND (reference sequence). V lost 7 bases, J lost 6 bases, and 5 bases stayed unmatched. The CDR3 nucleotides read TGTGCCAGTACTCGACTAGCGGGGGGGCTCAATGAGCAGTTCTTC. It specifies CASTRLAGGLNEQFF.

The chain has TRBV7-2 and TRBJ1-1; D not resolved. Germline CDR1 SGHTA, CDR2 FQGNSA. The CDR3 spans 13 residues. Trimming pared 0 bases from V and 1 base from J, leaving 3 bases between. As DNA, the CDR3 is TGTGCCAGCAGCTTAGCAGGGAACACTGAAGCTTTCTTT. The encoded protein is CASSLAGNTEAFF.

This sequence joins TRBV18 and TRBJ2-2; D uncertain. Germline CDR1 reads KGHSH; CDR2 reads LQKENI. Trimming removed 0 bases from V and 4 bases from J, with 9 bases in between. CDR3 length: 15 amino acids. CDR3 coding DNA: TGTGCCAGCTCACCACCGGGTACGAGCACCGGGGAGCTGTTTTTT. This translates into CASSPPGTSTGELFF.

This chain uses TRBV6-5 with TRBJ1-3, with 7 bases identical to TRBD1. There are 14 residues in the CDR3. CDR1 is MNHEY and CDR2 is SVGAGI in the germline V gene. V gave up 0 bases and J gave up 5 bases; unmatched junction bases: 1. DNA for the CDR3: TGTGCCAGCAGTTACTCGACAGGGAGAAACACCATATATTTT. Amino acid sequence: CASSYSTGRNTIYF.

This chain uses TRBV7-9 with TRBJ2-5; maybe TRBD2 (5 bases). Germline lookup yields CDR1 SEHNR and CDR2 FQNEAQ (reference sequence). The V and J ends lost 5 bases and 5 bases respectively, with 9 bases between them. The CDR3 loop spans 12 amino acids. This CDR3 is CASSQRVETQYF. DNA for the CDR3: TGTGCCAGCAGCCAGAGGGTTGAGACCCAGTACTTC.

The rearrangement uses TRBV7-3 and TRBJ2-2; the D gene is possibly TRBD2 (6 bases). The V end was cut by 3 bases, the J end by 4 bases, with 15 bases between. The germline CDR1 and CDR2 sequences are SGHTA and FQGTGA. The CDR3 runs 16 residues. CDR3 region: CASSLAGGLLTGELFF. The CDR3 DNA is TGTGCCAGCAGCTTGGCCGGGGGTCTCCTCACCGGGGAGCTGTTTTTT.

DNA of the CDR3: TGTGCCAGCACTCGAGCTCGGGACAGGTCCAACACTGAAGCTTTCTTT. Protein: CASTRARDRSNTEAFF. The genes are TRBV2 and TRBJ1-1, with 8 nucleotides matching TRBD1. Per the germline V gene, CDR1 is SNHLY and CDR2 is FYNNEI. Trimming cost V 7 bases and J 2 bases; bases outside gene matches: 12. The CDR3 covers 16 residues.